This T cell receptor beta chain was identified in a study of shared clonotypes between healthy human individuals. Using immunoSEQ multiplex PCR, the repertoire was profiled, and TCRdb retains in-frame clones only, with some absent. The sample gives 2 million or so clones, roughly 94% of which show up once; roughly 0.13% is in the top ten. CDR3 length: 15 amino acids. Germline assignment: CDR1 SGHAT and CDR2 FQNNGV. The V end was cut by 7 bases, the J end by 5 bases, with 21 bases between. The material sequenced was naive CD4+ T cells sorted from blood. Subset reported: CD45RA+ positively selected. The V call is TRBV11-2, the J call TRBJ2-7; TRBD2 might be the D (6 bases). This receptor was taken from a man between 18 and 29 years old in good health. For the CDR3, the DNA is TGTGCCAGCACCCCCGGGGGAGTAGCGGCCCACGAGCAGTACTTC. It specifies CASTPGGVAAHEQYF.